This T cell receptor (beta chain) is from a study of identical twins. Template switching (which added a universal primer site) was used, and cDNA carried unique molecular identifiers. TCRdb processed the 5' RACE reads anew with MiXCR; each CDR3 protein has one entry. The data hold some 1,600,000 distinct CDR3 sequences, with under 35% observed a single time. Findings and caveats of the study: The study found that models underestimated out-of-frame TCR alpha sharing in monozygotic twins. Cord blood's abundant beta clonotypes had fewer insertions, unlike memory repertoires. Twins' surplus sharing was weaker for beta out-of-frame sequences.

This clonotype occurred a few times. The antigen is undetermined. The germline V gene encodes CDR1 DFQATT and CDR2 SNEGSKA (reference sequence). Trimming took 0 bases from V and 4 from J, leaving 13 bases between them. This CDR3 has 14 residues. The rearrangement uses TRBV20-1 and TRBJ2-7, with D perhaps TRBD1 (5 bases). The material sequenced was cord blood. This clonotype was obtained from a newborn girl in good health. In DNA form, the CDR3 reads TGCAGTGCTAGAGAGGGGCTGGGGTTTTACGAGCAGTACTTC. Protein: CSAREGLGFYEQYF.